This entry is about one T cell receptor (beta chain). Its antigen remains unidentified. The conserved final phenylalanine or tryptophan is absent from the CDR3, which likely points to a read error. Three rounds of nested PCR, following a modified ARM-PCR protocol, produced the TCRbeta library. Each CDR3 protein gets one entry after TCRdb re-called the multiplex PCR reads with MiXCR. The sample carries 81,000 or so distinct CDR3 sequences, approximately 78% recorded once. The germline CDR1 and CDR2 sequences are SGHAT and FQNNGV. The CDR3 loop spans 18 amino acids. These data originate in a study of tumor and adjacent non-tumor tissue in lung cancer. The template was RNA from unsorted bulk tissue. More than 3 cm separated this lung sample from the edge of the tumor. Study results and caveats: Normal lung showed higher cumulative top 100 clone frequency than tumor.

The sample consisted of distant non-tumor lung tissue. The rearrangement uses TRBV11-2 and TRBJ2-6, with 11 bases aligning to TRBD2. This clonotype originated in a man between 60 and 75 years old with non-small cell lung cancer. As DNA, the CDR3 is TGTGTCAGCAGTTCAACTAGCGGGGGAGCCACTGGGGCCAACGTCCTGACTATC. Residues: CVSSSTSGGATGANVLTI.